The 24 T cell receptor beta chains reported below all come from one sample, sequenced in a study of OX40 agonist ivuxolimab in advanced cancers. Clones were sequenced by immunoSEQ multiplex PCR, and TCRdb holds only the in-frame ones, with some missing. The sample carries tens of thousands of clones, 80% to 90% recorded once. The material was CD4+ or CD8+ T cells sorted from blood, obtained in a trial of the OX40 agonist ivuxolimab. These receptors were taken from an adult with an advanced solid tumor such as melanoma, head and neck, liver or kidney cancer.

This clone was counted a single time. The chain uses TRBV18 and TRBJ2-1, with 8 bases matching TRBD2. CDR3 size: 16 residues. The ends lost 1 base at V and 10 bases at J; junction bases unmatched: 12. Germline V gene sequence: CDR1 KGHSH, CDR2 LQKENI. CDR3 in DNA: TGTGCCAGCTCACCACGGGTAGCGGGGACCGGGAAGGAGCAGTTCTTC. It encodes CASSPRVAGTGKEQFF.

The V gene is TRBV23-1, the J gene TRBJ1-5; TRBD1 aligns across 12 bases. TRBV23-1 is reported as an ORF; its role is uncertain. Trimming at V came to 5 bases and at J to 6 bases, leaving 5 bases not matched to a gene. The CDR3 is 15 amino acids. CDR3 residues: CASSGGQGACQPQHF. The CDR3 nucleotides read TGCGCCAGCAGTGGGGGACAGGGGGCTTGTCAGCCCCAGCATTTT.

The chain combines TRBV7-2 with TRBJ2-1; D remains ambiguous. CDR1 SGHTA and CDR2 FQGNSA come from the germline V gene. The CDR3 is made up of 12 amino acids. V lost 1 base and J 8 bases, leaving 6 bases between the germline ends. As DNA, the CDR3 is TGTGCCAGCAGCTTAGGTTTTTATGAGCAGTTCTTC. Its translation is CASSLGFYEQFF.

V usage is TRBV27 and J usage is TRBJ2-7; D not certain. The length of the CDR3 is 13 residues. Trimming left V 7 bases short and J 4 bases short, with 14 bases between. Germline CDR1 reads MNHEY; CDR2 reads SMNVEV (reference sequence). This CDR3 reads CASKKLTAYEQYF. The CDR3 region has the DNA TGTGCCAGCAAGAAACTCACAGCTTACGAGCAGTACTTC.

The V gene is TRBV28, the J gene TRBJ2-1; D is uncertain. Germline V gene sequence: CDR1 MDHEN, CDR2 SYDVKM. The CDR3 is 14 residues long. V was cut by 8 bases and J by 0 bases, with 11 bases left in between. CDR3 bases: TGTGCCAGCGGTAAACAGAGCTCCTACAATGAGCAGTTCTTC. Its protein is CASGKQSSYNEQFF. Using reference TRBV28 and TRBJ2-1 for the parts outside the CDR3, the full variable domain is DVKVTQSSRYLVKRTGEKVFLECVQDMDHENMFWYRQDPGLGLRLIYFSYDVKMKEKGDIPEGYSVSREKKERFSLILESASTNQTSMYLCASGKQSSYNEQFFGPGTRLTVL.

The CDR3 loop is CAISRSGSSNEQFF. DNA for the CDR3: TGTGCCATCAGTAGGAGCGGGAGTAGCAATGAGCAGTTCTTC. V is TRBV10-3 and J is TRBJ2-1, with TRBD2 identical over 8 bases. With 5 bases clipped from V and 6 bases from J, the junction kept 6 bases outside the gene matches. This CDR3 has 14 residues. Germline CDR1 ENHRY, CDR2 SYGVKD.

The genes are TRBV9 and TRBJ2-7; D may be TRBD2 (6 bases). The CDR3 consists of 15 residues. V was cut by 0 bases and J by 0 bases, with 10 bases left in between. CDR1 and CDR2 from the germline V gene are SGDLS and YYNGEE. The CDR3 reads CASSVGIAASYEQYF. CDR3 coding DNA: TGTGCCAGCAGCGTAGGGATAGCGGCCTCCTACGAGCAGTACTTC.

The rearrangement links TRBV7-2 to TRBJ2-7, with D uncertain. CDR1 and CDR2 from the germline V gene are SGHTA and FQGNSA. The V gene lost 1 base and the J gene lost 5 bases, with 9 bases spanning the gap. The CDR3 runs to 13 residues. The CDR3 here is CASSLEVDNEQYF. CDR3 nucleotide sequence: TGTGCCAGCAGCTTAGAAGTGGATAACGAGCAGTACTTC. The full variable domain, in which reference TRBV7-2 and TRBJ2-7 provide the parts outside the CDR3, is GAGVSQSPSNKVTEKGKDVELRCDPISGHTALYWYRQSLGQGLEFLIYFQGNSAPDKSGLPSDRFSAERTGGSVSTLTIQRTQQEDSAVYLCASSLEVDNEQYFGPGTRLTVT.

V gene TRBV30 combines with J gene TRBJ2-4; 8 bases fit TRBD1. The CDR3 contains 14 residues. CDR1 GTSNPN and CDR2 SVGIG come from the germline V gene (reference sequence). The trim removed 1 base at V and 5 bases at J, leaving 4 bases unmatched. The CDR3 here is CAWSGQGYQNIQYF. In DNA form, the CDR3 reads TGTGCCTGGAGTGGACAGGGGTACCAAAACATTCAGTACTTC. The full variable domain, its missing parts supplied by reference TRBV30 and TRBJ2-4, is SQTIHQWPATLVQPVGSPLSLECTVEGTSNPNLYWYRQAAGRGLQLLFYSVGIGQISSEVPQNLSASRPQDRQFILSSKKLLLSDSGFYLCAWSGQGYQNIQYFGAGTRLSVL.

This chain joins TRBV19 and TRBJ2-1; TRBD1 is a possible D gene (5 bases). The CDR3 runs to 14 residues. Per germline, CDR1 LNHDA and CDR2 SQIVND (reference sequence). V was cut by 4 bases and J by 5 bases, with 12 bases left in between. The CDR3 here is CASSSQGSDNEQFF. The DNA of the CDR3 is TGTGCCAGTAGTAGTCAGGGCTCGGACAATGAGCAGTTCTTC. The whole variable domain, filled in from reference TRBV19 and TRBJ2-1, reads DGGITQSPKYLFRKEGQNVTLSCEQNLNHDAMYWYRQDPGQGLRLIYYSQIVNDFQKGDIAEGYSVSREKKESFPLTVTSAQKNPTAFYLCASSSQGSDNEQFFGPGTRLTVL.

This chain joins TRBV18 and TRBJ2-2; the D is unclear. The CDR3 loop spans 14 amino acids. Germline-derived CDR1 and CDR2 are KGHSH and LQKENI. V lost 2 bases, J lost 6 bases, and 10 bases lay in between. CDR3 sequence: CASSPDVGPGELFF. DNA for the CDR3: TGTGCCAGCTCACCAGACGTAGGCCCCGGGGAGCTGTTTTTT.

J is TRBJ1-3 and V is TRBV4-3; D is undetermined. This CDR3 has 15 amino acids. Germline V gene data show CDR1 as LGHNA and CDR2 as YSLEER. V lost 0 bases and J lost 2, with 8 bases in between. The CDR3 DNA reads TGCGCCAGCAGCCAAGAGTCTGCACCTGGAAACACCATATATTTT. Amino acid sequence: CASSQESAPGNTIYF.

The chain joins TRBV15 to TRBJ2-5; D unresolved. The CDR3 consists of 14 residues. V lost 3 bases and J lost 1, with 9 bases in between. Germline CDR1 LNHNV, CDR2 YYDKDF (reference sequence). The chain's CDR3 is CATSRGYGQETQYF. The CDR3 DNA sequence: TGTGCCACCAGCAGGGGATACGGCCAAGAGACCCAGTACTTC.

The V call is TRBV7-3, the J call TRBJ2-7; D gene ambiguous. CDR1 is SGHTA, CDR2 FQGTGA, per germline. Trimming took off 5 bases at V and 2 bases at J, with 10 bases between the two ends. This CDR3 comprises 13 residues. The CDR3 spells CASSPDETYEQYF. CDR3 coding DNA: TGTGCCAGCAGCCCGGACGAAACCTACGAGCAGTACTTC.

The chain recombines TRBV5-6 with TRBJ2-7, with D uncertain. The CDR3 length is 12 residues. Germline loops: CDR1 SGHDT, CDR2 YYEEEE. Trimming removed 7 bases at V and 6 bases at J, with 14 bases between. CDR3 region: CASADDRSEQYF. DNA of the CDR3: TGTGCCAGCGCCGATGATAGAAGCGAGCAGTACTTC.

The genes are TRBV19 and TRBJ1-3; unclear D gene. Germline assignment: CDR1 LNHDA and CDR2 SQIVND (reference sequence). This CDR3 has 14 residues. V gave up 5 bases and J gave up 2 bases, with 10 bases separating them. CDR3 coding DNA: TGTGCCAGTAGTCTGCCTTTGGCTGGAAACACCATATATTTT. Protein product: CASSLPLAGNTIYF.

The rearrangement uses TRBV5-8 and TRBJ2-5, with TRBD1 matching 7 bases. The germline V gene encodes CDR1 SGHTS and CDR2 YDEGEE. The CDR3 covers 13 residues. The V gene end was trimmed by 7 bases and the J gene end by 2 bases; junction bases not matched to a gene: 5. In DNA form, the CDR3 reads TGTGCCAGCCTACAGGGGCTTCAAGAGACCCAGTACTTC. Its protein product is CASLQGLQETQYF.

The chain carries TRBV19 and TRBJ1-5, with D possibly being TRBD1 (5 bases). V shed 6 bases and J shed 3 bases, with 9 bases lying between them. CDR3 length: 13 residues. In germline, CDR1 is LNHDA, CDR2 SQIVND (reference sequence). The CDR3 loop is CASSIGHNQPQHF. The CDR3 DNA reads as TGTGCCAGTAGCATCGGACACAATCAGCCCCAGCATTTT.

The rearrangement joins TRBV5-4 to TRBJ2-5; 10 bases are shared with TRBD2. The J call may be faulty, since TRBJ2-7 better matches the DNA end. The CDR3 is 16 residues long. Germline CDR1 SGHNT, CDR2 YYREEE (reference sequence). The DNA for the CDR3 is TGTGCCAGCAGCTTGGACCTAGCGGGAGCAGGGTACGAGCAGTACTTC. Translation: CASSLDLAGAGYEQYF.

The chain employs TRBV7-9 and TRBJ2-5, with D perhaps matching TRBD1 (6 bases). CDR3 length equals 15 residues. Trimming removed 1 base from V and 1 base from J, with 10 bases in between. In germline, CDR1 is SEHNR, CDR2 FQNEAQ (reference sequence). For the CDR3, the DNA is TGTGCCAGCAGCTTAGACAGGACAGTCCAAGAGACCCAGTACTTC. Residues: CASSLDRTVQETQYF.

V and J are TRBV27 and TRBJ2-1, with 11 nucleotides matching TRBD2. The CDR3 has 20 amino acids. Germline CDR1 MNHEY, CDR2 SMNVEV (reference sequence). J was trimmed by 4 bases and V by 6 bases; bases with no gene match: 20. The CDR3: CASSPASGLAGNPLYNEQFF. In nucleotides, the CDR3 is TGTGCCAGCAGCCCGGCATCCGGACTAGCGGGCAACCCCCTTTACAATGAGCAGTTCTTC.

The rearrangement uses TRBV30 and TRBJ2-7; D perhaps matches TRBD2 (5 bases). Per germline, CDR1 GTSNPN and CDR2 SVGIG (reference sequence). V was shortened by 2 bases and J by 6 bases, with 14 bases between the two germline ends. The CDR3 runs to 13 residues. As DNA, the CDR3 is TGTGCCTGGAGTAGAGGGCAAGTGCGCGAGCAGTACTTC. It translates to CAWSRGQVREQYF. Full variable domain (missing parts from reference TRBV30 and TRBJ2-7): SQTIHQWPATLVQPVGSPLSLECTVEGTSNPNLYWYRQAAGRGLQLLFYSVGIGQISSEVPQNLSASRPQDRQFILSSKKLLLSDSGFYLCAWSRGQVREQYFGPGTRLTVT.

This sequence joins TRBV23-1 and TRBJ2-7, with D perhaps assigned TRBD1 or TRBD2 (5 bases each). TRBV23-1 qualifies as an ORF whose function is uncertain. V was shortened by 3 bases and J by 7 bases, with 16 bases between the two germline ends. The CDR3 is 14 residues long. The CDR3: CASSHRYSGTEQYF. The CDR3, as DNA: TGCGCCAGCAGTCATCGTTACTCCGGGACGGAGCAGTACTTC.

This clone was counted between two and nine times. CDR3 sequence (DNA): TGTGCCAGCAGCTTGAGACGGGGACTAGCGGGAGGGTATACGCAGTATTTT. Its protein is CASSLRRGLAGGYTQYF. V gene TRBV5-6 combines with J gene TRBJ2-3; 16 bases line up with TRBD2. Trimming cost V 1 base and J 7 bases; bases outside gene matches: 6. This CDR3 contains 17 residues. Germline lookup yields CDR1 SGHDT and CDR2 YYEEEE. Filled out from reference TRBV5-6 and TRBJ2-3, the complete variable domain reads DAGVTQSPTHLIKTRGQQVTLRCSPKSGHDTVSWYQQALGQGPQFIFQYYEEEERQRGNFPDRFSGHQFPNYSSELNVNALLLGDSALYLCASSLRRGLAGGYTQYFGPGTRLTVL.